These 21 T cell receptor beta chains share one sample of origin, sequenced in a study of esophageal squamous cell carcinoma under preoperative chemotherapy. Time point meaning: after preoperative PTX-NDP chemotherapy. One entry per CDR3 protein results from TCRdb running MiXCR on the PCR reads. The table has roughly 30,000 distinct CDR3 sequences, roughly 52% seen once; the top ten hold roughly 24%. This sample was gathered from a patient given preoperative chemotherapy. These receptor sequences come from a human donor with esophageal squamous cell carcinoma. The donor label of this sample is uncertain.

The CDR3 sequence: CASSLRGQGLENEQFF. The CDR3 coding sequence is TGTGCCAGCAGCTTAAGGGGACAGGGATTGGAGAATGAGCAGTTCTTC. The chain carries TRBV7-3 and TRBJ2-1, with 9 positions matching TRBD1. The junction had 8 bases not matched to a gene; V was cut back by 1 base and J by 7 bases. In germline, CDR1 is SGHTA, CDR2 FQGTGA. This CDR3 comprises 16 residues.

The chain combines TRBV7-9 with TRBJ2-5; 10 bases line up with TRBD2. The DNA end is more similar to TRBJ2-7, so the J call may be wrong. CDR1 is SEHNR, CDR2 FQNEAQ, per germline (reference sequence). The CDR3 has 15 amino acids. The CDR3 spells CASSLGTSGEDEQYF. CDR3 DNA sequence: TGTGCCAGCAGCTTAGGGACTAGCGGTGAGGACGAGCAGTACTTC.

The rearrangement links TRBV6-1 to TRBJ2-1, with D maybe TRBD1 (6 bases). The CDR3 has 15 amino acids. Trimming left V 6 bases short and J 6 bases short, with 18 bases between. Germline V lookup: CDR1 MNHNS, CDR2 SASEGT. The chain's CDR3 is CASSPGTSRSNEQFF. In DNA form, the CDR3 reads TGTGCCAGCAGCCCCGGGACATCTCGGAGCAATGAGCAGTTCTTC.

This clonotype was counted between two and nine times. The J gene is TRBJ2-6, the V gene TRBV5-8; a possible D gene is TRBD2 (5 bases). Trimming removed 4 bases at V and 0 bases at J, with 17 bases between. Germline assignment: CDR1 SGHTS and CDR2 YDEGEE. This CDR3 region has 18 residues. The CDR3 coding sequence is TGTGCCAGCAGCACTACCGACGGCGGGTACTCTGGGGCCAACGTCCTGACTTTC. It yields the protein CASSTTDGGYSGANVLTF.

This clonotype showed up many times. The CDR3 DNA reads TGTGCCAGCAGCTTAACCGGGACGGTTGGCTACACCTTC. Encoded protein: CASSLTGTVGYTF. The genes are TRBV7-8 and TRBJ1-2; D may be TRBD1 (5 bases). The germline V and J ends were trimmed by 2 bases and 7 bases, with 11 bases remaining between them. The CDR3 covers 13 residues. Germline V lookup: CDR1 SGHVS, CDR2 FQNEAQ.

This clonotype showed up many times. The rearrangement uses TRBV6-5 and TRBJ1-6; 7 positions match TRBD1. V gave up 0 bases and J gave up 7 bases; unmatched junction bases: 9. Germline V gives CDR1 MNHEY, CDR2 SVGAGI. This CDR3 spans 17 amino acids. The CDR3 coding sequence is TGTGCCAGCAGTTACTCGGGCTCGGACAGGTGGAATTCACCCCTCCACTTT. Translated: CASSYSGSDRWNSPLHF.

In nucleotides, the CDR3 is TGTGCCAGCAGCTTGACAGGGGGCGATGGATACGAGCAGTACTTC. It codes for CASSLTGGDGYEQYF. This chain links TRBV7-9 with TRBJ2-7; 10 nucleotides line up with TRBD1. V lost 3 bases and J lost 4; bases outside the gene matches: 6. Germline V gene sequence: CDR1 SEHNR, CDR2 FQNEAQ (reference sequence). The CDR3 is 15 amino acids.

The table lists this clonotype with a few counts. For the CDR3, the DNA is TGTGCCAGCAGCTTCGGGTCCCGAAGCGACTACGAGCAGTACTTC. It translates to CASSFGSRSDYEQYF. The chain joins TRBV5-4 to TRBJ2-7; D remains unclear. CDR3 length equals 15 residues. The V end was cut by 2 bases, the J end by 3 bases, with 15 bases between. Looked up from germline, CDR1 is SGHNT and CDR2 is YYREEE (reference sequence).

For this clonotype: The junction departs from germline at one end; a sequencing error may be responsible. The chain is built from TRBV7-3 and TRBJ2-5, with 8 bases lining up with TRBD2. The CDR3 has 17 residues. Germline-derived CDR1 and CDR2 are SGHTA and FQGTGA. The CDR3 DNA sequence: TGTGCCAGCAGCCGCGAACCGGGGCGGGGGGCTGGAAATACGCAGTACTTT. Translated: CASSREPGRGAGNTQYF.

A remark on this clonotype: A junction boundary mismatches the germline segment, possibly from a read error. The CDR3 sequence: CASIKTSWSYVLTF. DNA for the CDR3: TGTGCCAGCATTAAAACCTCTTGGTCCTACGTGCTGACCTTC. The chain combines TRBV6-5 with TRBJ2-6, with D hard to call. The CDR3 loop spans 14 amino acids. In germline, CDR1 is MNHEY, CDR2 SVGAGI.

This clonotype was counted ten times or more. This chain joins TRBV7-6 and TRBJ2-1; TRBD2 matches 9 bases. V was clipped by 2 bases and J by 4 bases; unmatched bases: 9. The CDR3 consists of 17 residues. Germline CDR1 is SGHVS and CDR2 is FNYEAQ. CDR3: CASSLRAGGGGYNEQFF. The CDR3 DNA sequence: TGTGCCAGCAGCTTACGAGCGGGCGGGGGGGGGTACAATGAGCAGTTCTTC. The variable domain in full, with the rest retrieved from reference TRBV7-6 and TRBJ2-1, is GAGVSQSPRYKVTKRGQDVALRCDPISGHVSLYWYRQALGQGPEFLTYFNYEAQQDKSGLPNDRFSAERPEGSISTLTIQRTEQRDSAMYRCASSLRAGGGGYNEQFFGPGTRLTVL.

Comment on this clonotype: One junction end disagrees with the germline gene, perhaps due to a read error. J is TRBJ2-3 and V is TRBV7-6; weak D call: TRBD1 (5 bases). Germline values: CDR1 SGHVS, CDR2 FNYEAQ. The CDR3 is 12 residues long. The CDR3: CARSQDKNMQYF. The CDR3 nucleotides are TGTGCCAGGAGCCAGGACAAAAATATGCAGTATTTC.

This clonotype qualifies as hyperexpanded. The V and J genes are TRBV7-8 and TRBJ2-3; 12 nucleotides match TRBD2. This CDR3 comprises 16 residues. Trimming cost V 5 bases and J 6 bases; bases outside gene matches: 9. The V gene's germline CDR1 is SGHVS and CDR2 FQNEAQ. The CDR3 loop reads CASSNLAGGPGDTQYF. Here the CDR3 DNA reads TGTGCCAGCAGCAACCTAGCGGGGGGGCCCGGTGATACGCAGTATTTT. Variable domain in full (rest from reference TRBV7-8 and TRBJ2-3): GAGVSQSPRYKVAKRGQDVALRCDPISGHVSLFWYQQALGQGPEFLTYFQNEAQLDKSGLPSDRFFAERPEGSVSTLKIQRTQQEDSAVYLCASSNLAGGPGDTQYFGPGTRLTVL.

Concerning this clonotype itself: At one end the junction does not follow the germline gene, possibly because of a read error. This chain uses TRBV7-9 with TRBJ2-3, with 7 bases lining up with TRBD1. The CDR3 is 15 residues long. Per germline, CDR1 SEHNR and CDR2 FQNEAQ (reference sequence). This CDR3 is CASSSGTAGKNTQYF. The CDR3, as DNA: TGTGCCAGCAGCTCGGGGACAGCAGGCAAAAATACGCAGTATTTC.

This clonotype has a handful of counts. For the CDR3, the DNA is TGTGCCAGCAGTTCCTCGGGGTTTGGAGCGTGGACCGATAACAATGAGCAGTTCTTC. This codes for CASSSSGFGAWTDNNEQFF. The chain has TRBV27 and TRBJ2-1, with D perhaps TRBD2 (5 bases). Looked up from germline, CDR1 is MNHEY and CDR2 is SMNVEV (reference sequence). V lost 4 bases, J lost 5 bases, and 27 bases lay in between. CDR3 length: 19 amino acids.

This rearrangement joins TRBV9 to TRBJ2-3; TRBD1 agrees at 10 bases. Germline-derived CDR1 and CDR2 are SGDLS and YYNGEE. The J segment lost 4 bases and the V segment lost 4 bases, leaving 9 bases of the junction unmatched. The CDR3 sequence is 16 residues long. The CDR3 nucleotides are TGTGCCAGCAGCCAGAGACAGGGGGCGTTTGCAGATACGCAGTATTTT. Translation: CASSQRQGAFADTQYF.

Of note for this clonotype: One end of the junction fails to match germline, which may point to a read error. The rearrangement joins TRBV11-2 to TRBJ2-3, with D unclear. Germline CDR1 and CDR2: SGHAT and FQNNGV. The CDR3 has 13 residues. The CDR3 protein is CARSVERWNAQFF. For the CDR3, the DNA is TGTGCCCGCAGCGTAGAACGCTGGAATGCGCAGTTCTTT.

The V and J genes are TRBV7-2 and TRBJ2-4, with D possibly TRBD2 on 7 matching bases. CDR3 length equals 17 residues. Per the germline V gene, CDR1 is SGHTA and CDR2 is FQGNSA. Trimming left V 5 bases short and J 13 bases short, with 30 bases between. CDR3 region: CASSPTLGGGHKNMQYF. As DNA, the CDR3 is TGTGCCAGCAGCCCCACGCTGGGGGGGGGGCACAAAAATATGCAGTACTTC.

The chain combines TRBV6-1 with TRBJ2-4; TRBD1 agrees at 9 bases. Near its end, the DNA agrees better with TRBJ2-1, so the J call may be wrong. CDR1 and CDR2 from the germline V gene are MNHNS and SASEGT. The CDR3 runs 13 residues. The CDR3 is CASSRDRADEQFF. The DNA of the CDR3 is TGTGCCAGCAGCCGGGACAGGGCGGACGAGCAGTTCTTC.

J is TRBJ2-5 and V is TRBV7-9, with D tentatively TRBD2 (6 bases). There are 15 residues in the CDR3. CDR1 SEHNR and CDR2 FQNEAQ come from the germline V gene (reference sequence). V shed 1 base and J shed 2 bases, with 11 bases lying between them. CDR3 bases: TGTGCCAGCAGCTTAGAGTTTGGGGGGCAAGAGACCCAGTACTTC. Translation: CASSLEFGGQETQYF. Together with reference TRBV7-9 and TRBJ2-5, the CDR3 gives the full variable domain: DTGVSQNPRHKITKRGQNVTFRCDPISEHNRLYWYRQTLGQGPEFLTYFQNEAQLEKSRLLSDRFSAERPKGSFSTLEIQRTEQGDSAMYLCASSLEFGGQETQYFGPGTRLLVL.

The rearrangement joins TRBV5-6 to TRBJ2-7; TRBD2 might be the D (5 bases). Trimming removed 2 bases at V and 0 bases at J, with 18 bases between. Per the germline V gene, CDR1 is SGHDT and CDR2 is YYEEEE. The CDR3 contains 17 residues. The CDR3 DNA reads TGTGCCAGCAGCTTCACACATACTCCGGGAAGCTCCTACGAGCAGTACTTC. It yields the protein CASSFTHTPGSSYEQYF.